Below are 25 T cell receptor beta chains sequenced from a single sample in a study of T cell responses to AZD1222 COVID-19 vaccine. Sequencing was performed with immunoSEQ multiplex PCR; in TCRdb, only in-frame clones are kept and a portion is missing. Seen here are approximately 52,000 clones, roughly 87% observed once, and the top ten hold 2% to 3%. The specimen was peripheral blood, collected 28 days after the second AZD1222 dose. These receptors were collected from an adult who received the AZD1222 COVID-19 vaccine.

The chain uses TRBV19 and TRBJ2-1; D is perhaps TRBD2 (6 bases). Deletions cut 6 bases from V and 3 bases from J, with 9 bases between. The CDR3 totals 13 residues. The germline V gene has CDR1 LNHDA and CDR2 SQIVND (reference sequence). The CDR3 sequence is CASSRGLYNEQFF. CDR3 in DNA: TGTGCCAGTAGCCGGGGACTCTACAATGAGCAGTTCTTC.

V and J are TRBV10-1 and TRBJ2-2, with a tentative D call TRBD1 (5 bases). In germline, CDR1 is WNHNN, CDR2 SYGVQD (reference sequence). The CDR3 has 14 residues. Trimming cost V 6 bases and J 6 bases, with 14 bases left between them. CDR3 amino acids: CASSLNQGPGELFF. As DNA, the CDR3 is TGCGCCAGCAGCCTCAATCAGGGTCCCGGGGAGCTGTTTTTT.

The chain is built from TRBV9 and TRBJ2-7, with 9 positions matching TRBD1. V lost 3 bases, J lost 10 bases, and 5 bases stayed unmatched. The CDR3 is made up of 12 amino acids. The germline V gene encodes CDR1 SGDLS and CDR2 YYNGEE. The CDR3 loop is CASSARQGVQYF. The CDR3 DNA reads as TGTGCCAGCAGCGCGAGACAGGGGGTTCAGTACTTC.

This chain connects TRBV5-1 to TRBJ2-6; possibly TRBD1 or TRBD2 for D (6 bases each). The germline V and J ends were trimmed by 4 bases and 0 bases, with 14 bases remaining between them. CDR3 length: 17 amino acids. Germline loops: CDR1 SGHRS, CDR2 YFSETQ. The CDR3 is CASSQGGTASGANVLTF. CDR3 coding DNA: TGCGCCAGCAGCCAAGGGGGGACGGCCTCTGGGGCCAACGTCCTGACTTTC. Together with reference TRBV5-1 and TRBJ2-6, the CDR3 gives the full variable domain: KAGVTQTPRYLIKTRGQQVTLSCSPISGHRSVSWYQQTPGQGLQFLFEYFSETQRNKGNFPGRFSGRQFSNSRSEMNVSTLELGDSALYLCASSQGGTASGANVLTFGAGSRLTVL.

This rearrangement joins TRBV7-9 to TRBJ2-1; weak D call: TRBD2 (6 bases). Germline values: CDR1 SEHNR, CDR2 FQNEAQ (reference sequence). V was clipped by 4 bases and J by 3 bases, with 16 bases between them. This CDR3 is 16 amino acids long. The CDR3, as DNA: TGTGCCAGCAGCTCCAAAGCGGGCCAAAGCTACAATGAGCAGTTCTTC. It encodes CASSSKAGQSYNEQFF.

The chain is built from TRBV5-1 and TRBJ2-7; D is uncertain. The CDR3 runs 15 residues. Trimming took off 5 bases at V and 6 bases at J, with 21 bases between the two ends. Germline assignment: CDR1 SGHRS and CDR2 YFSETQ. This CDR3 reads CASSLLPELLSEQYF. The CDR3 DNA reads as TGCGCCAGCAGTCTCCTTCCGGAGCTCCTTTCCGAGCAGTACTTC.

The V and J genes are TRBV9 and TRBJ1-1; tentative D call: TRBD1 (6 bases). This CDR3 comprises 16 residues. Germline CDR1 reads SGDLS; CDR2 reads YYNGEE. Trimming cost V 3 bases and J 0 bases, with 15 bases left between them. The CDR3: CASSEISGALNTEAFF. The CDR3 DNA reads TGTGCCAGCAGCGAAATATCAGGGGCCTTGAACACTGAAGCTTTCTTT.

V usage is TRBV6-5 and J usage is TRBJ1-6, with D possibly being TRBD1 (5 bases). This CDR3 comprises 15 residues. V was clipped by 5 bases and J by 7 bases, with 15 bases between them. Germline CDR1 is MNHEY and CDR2 is SVGAGI. CDR3 in DNA: TGTGCCAGCAGTCAGAGGACAACTGGGAATTCACCCCTCCACTTT. Protein sequence: CASSQRTTGNSPLHF.

V is TRBV6-7 and J is TRBJ1-5; 7 bases agree with TRBD1. TRBV6-7 has ORF status, its function being uncertain. V lost 2 bases and J lost 5; bases outside the gene matches: 6. This CDR3 spans 15 amino acids. The CDR3 DNA is TGTGCCAGCAGTTACCCGGACAGGACCTATCAGCCCCAGCATTTT. Translated: CASSYPDRTYQPQHF.

The J gene is TRBJ2-1, the V gene TRBV3-1 (or the pseudogene TRBV3-2), with 9 nucleotides matching TRBD1. The germline V gene has CDR1 LGHDT and CDR2 YNNKEL (reference sequence). This CDR3 has 16 amino acids. With V trimmed by 4 bases and J by 8 bases, 12 bases remained unmatched. The CDR3, as DNA: TGTGCCAGCAGCCCCAACCGGGACAGGGCCCTACATGAGCAGTTCTTC. It is translated as CASSPNRDRALHEQFF.

The gene calls are TRBV5-1 and TRBJ1-2; D is ambiguous. The V end was cut by 7 bases, the J end by 0 bases, with 7 bases between. The CDR3 spans 12 residues. Germline CDR1 SGHRS, CDR2 YFSETQ. The CDR3 DNA sequence: TGCGCCAGCGGGAATCCTAACTATGGCTACACCTTC. It is translated as CASGNPNYGYTF.

This clone has a single count. This chain links TRBV4-1 with TRBJ2-1; TRBD1 aligns across 12 bases. Germline loops: CDR1 MGHRA, CDR2 YSYEKL. The CDR3 has 17 residues. The trim removed 2 bases at V and 9 bases at J, leaving 11 bases unmatched. The CDR3 protein is CASSQPFRDRGHTEQFF. The DNA of the CDR3 is TGCGCCAGCAGCCAACCCTTTCGGGACAGGGGGCACACTGAGCAGTTCTTC.

This chain uses TRBV5-1 with TRBJ2-7, with D possibly called TRBD1 or TRBD2 (5 bases each). The CDR3 is made up of 15 amino acids. Germline CDR1 reads SGHRS; CDR2 reads YFSETQ. V was pared by 0 bases and J by 3 bases, with 13 bases between. The CDR3 nucleotides are TGCGCCAGCAGCTTGGGAGGGACCGGCGTCTACGAGCAGTACTTC. It yields the protein CASSLGGTGVYEQYF.

This clone was counted only a few times. The chain employs TRBV14 and TRBJ1-1; D perhaps matches TRBD1 (5 bases). Germline V CDR1 and CDR2: SGHDN, FVKESK. The CDR3 totals 16 residues. Trimming stripped 1 base from V and 2 bases from J, with 14 bases between. CDR3 amino acids: CASSQGVGGRNTEAFF. The CDR3 DNA reads TGTGCCAGCAGCCAAGGGGTTGGGGGGAGAAACACTGAAGCTTTCTTT.

In this sample, this clone turned up once. DNA for the CDR3: TGTGCCAGCAGCGTGGCGGGTGGGAACACTGAAGCTTTCTTT. Its protein product is CASSVAGGNTEAFF. The rearrangement uses TRBV9 and TRBJ1-1, with no clear D. The germline gives CDR1 SGDLS, CDR2 YYNGEE. Trimming cost V 2 bases and J 1 base, with 9 bases left between them. There are 14 residues in the CDR3.

CDR3 sequence reads: CASSLVGFNTEAFF. As DNA, the CDR3 is TGCGCCAGCAGCTTGGTGGGCTTTAACACTGAAGCTTTCTTT. The chain recombines TRBV5-1 with TRBJ1-1; no definite D call. Germline V CDR1 and CDR2: SGHRS, YFSETQ. Trimming stripped 0 bases from V and 2 bases from J, with 8 bases between. The CDR3 spans 14 residues.

V is TRBV29-1 and J is TRBJ2-5, with 10 positions matching TRBD2. CDR1 and CDR2 (germline): SQVTM, ANQGSEA. The CDR3 is 15 amino acids. The junction had 10 bases not matched to a gene; V was cut back by 4 bases and J by 5 bases. CDR3 in amino acids: CSVVGASGRGETQYF. The CDR3 bases are TGCAGCGTTGTAGGCGCTAGCGGGAGAGGCGAGACCCAGTACTTC.

The genes are TRBV5-1 and TRBJ1-2, with 11 bases matching TRBD1. Germline V gene sequence: CDR1 SGHRS, CDR2 YFSETQ. There are 16 residues in the CDR3. V lost 3 bases, J lost 0 bases, and 4 bases stayed unmatched. The CDR3 sequence is CASSYGQGATNYGYTF. CDR3 sequence (DNA): TGCGCCAGCAGCTACGGACAGGGGGCAACTAACTATGGCTACACCTTC. Looking up the rest from reference TRBV5-1 and TRBJ1-2 gives the full variable domain: KAGVTQTPRYLIKTRGQQVTLSCSPISGHRSVSWYQQTPGQGLQFLFEYFSETQRNKGNFPGRFSGRQFSNSRSEMNVSTLELGDSALYLCASSYGQGATNYGYTFGSGTRLTVV.

The V and J genes are TRBV18 and TRBJ1-2; D is possibly TRBD1 (5 bases). CDR1 and CDR2 (germline): KGHSH, LQKENI. Trimming removed 9 bases at V and 6 bases at J, with 23 bases between. This CDR3 comprises 15 residues. This CDR3 reads CASRQGGPRVDGYTF. CDR3 in DNA: TGTGCCAGTCGCCAGGGAGGGCCAAGAGTGGATGGCTACACCTTC.

This clone occurred a few times. The chain employs TRBV5-1 and TRBJ2-1; possibly TRBD1 or TRBD2 for D (5 bases each). Germline V gene data show CDR1 as SGHRS and CDR2 as YFSETQ. The CDR3 spans 15 residues. The V end was cut by 4 bases, the J end by 5 bases, with 16 bases between. As DNA, the CDR3 is TGCGCCAGCAGCCCTCCGGGGCGTTCGAACAATGAGCAGTTCTTC. It translates to CASSPPGRSNNEQFF.

This chain links TRBV28 with TRBJ1-4; D remains unclear. V lost 3 bases, J lost 7 bases, and 9 bases lay in between. The germline gives CDR1 MDHEN, CDR2 SYDVKM. The CDR3 is made up of 13 amino acids. Here the CDR3 DNA reads TGTGCCAGCAGTTTCCCCGGTACTGAAAAACTGTTTTTT. This encodes CASSFPGTEKLFF.

The chain links TRBV7-3 to TRBJ2-3, with 12 positions matching TRBD2. CDR1 and CDR2 (germline): SGHTA, FQGTGA. The CDR3 covers 18 residues. Trimming cost V 5 bases and J 2 bases; bases outside gene matches: 11. The CDR3 bases are TGTGCCAGCAGCAGCTATTTTCGACTAGCGGGAGCCACAGATACGCAGTATTTT. Translation: CASSSYFRLAGATDTQYF.

This chain links TRBV7-6 with TRBJ2-1, with 7 bases identical to TRBD2. The V gene end was trimmed by 1 base and the J gene end by 7 bases; junction bases not matched to a gene: 10. This CDR3 has 16 amino acids. Germline V gene data show CDR1 as SGHVS and CDR2 as FNYEAQ. In nucleotides, the CDR3 is TGTGCCAGCAGCTTAGTAGCGCGGGGAGCGGGAAATGAGCAGTTCTTC. It translates to CASSLVARGAGNEQFF.

The chain employs TRBV28 and TRBJ1-2; D is perhaps TRBD1 (5 bases). Trimming removed 6 bases at V and 4 bases at J, with 18 bases between. Germline values: CDR1 MDHEN, CDR2 SYDVKM. CDR3 length equals 15 residues. In DNA, the CDR3 is TGTGCCAGCAGCCTAGGGTACAGGCCCTCCTATGGCTACACCTTC. Protein product: CASSLGYRPSYGYTF.

The rearrangement joins TRBV19 to TRBJ1-3; 7 nucleotides agree with TRBD1. This CDR3 region has 17 residues. Losses at the gene ends were 3 bases for V and 3 bases for J; bases not matched to a gene: 11. CDR1 and CDR2 from the germline V gene are LNHDA and SQIVND (reference sequence). CDR3 in DNA: TGTGCCAGTAGTATGTGGTCCGGGACAGCTATTGGAAACACCATATATTTT. This encodes CASSMWSGTAIGNTIYF.